These 2 T cell receptor beta chains originate from one sample sequenced in a study of blood T cells in healthy people across ages (dated by TCRdb to between 2015 and 2017). Library construction relied on 5' RACE. The data were produced on an Illumina HiSeq 2500. A second PCR of roughly 7 to 11 cycles was performed with a sample-barcoded 5' primer and a J-beta primer mix. TCRdb reprocessed the public reads (quality trimming at Q25 with fastp, clone calling with MiXCR) and kept in-frame beta chains. Each entry merges the rows of one CDR3 protein and shows their most common DNA and genes. The sample table contains almost 1 million distinct CDR3 sequences; only one count was recorded for approximately 50% of them. Over 20% of the sample is in the top ten clones. The sequencing input was blood. These receptors were taken from a woman aged 55-70 years in good health.

This rearrangement joins TRBV7-9 to TRBJ2-6, with unresolved D. Germline assignment: CDR1 SEHNR and CDR2 FQNEAQ (reference sequence). The CDR3 is made up of 15 amino acids. The ends were cut back, 1 base at V and 2 bases at J, with 6 bases in the middle. The chain's CDR3 is CASSLEPPGANVLTF. CDR3 coding DNA: TGTGCCAGCAGCTTAGAGCCCCCTGGGGCCAACGTCCTGACTTTC.

This clonotype was detected once. J is TRBJ2-7 and V is TRBV10-3; the match to TRBD2 covers 7 bases. Germline lookup yields CDR1 ENHRY and CDR2 SYGVKD. The CDR3 contains 15 residues. With 8 bases clipped from V and 7 bases from J, the junction kept 17 bases outside the gene matches. CDR3 amino acids: CAIGKSTSRDNEQYF. The CDR3 nucleotides read TGTGCCATCGGGAAATCGACTAGCAGAGACAATGAGCAGTACTTC.